This passage covers 26 T cell receptor beta chains from one sample sequenced in a study of a mutant IDH1 vaccine in newly diagnosed glioma. Time point noted: week 5, during vaccination. A single vaccine dose contained 300 ug of mutant IDH1 20-mer peptide, and topical imiquimod was used with it. TCRdb keeps only in-frame clones here, not all; method: immunoSEQ multiplex PCR. In the table there are around 56,000 clones, 82% of which are singletons. These receptors lack a known antigen. The source material was PBMCs, sampled from a glioma patient whose treatment included an IDH1 peptide vaccine. The receptors were sampled from a young woman with glioma. Some clones in this sample may be carry-over from other donors' samples.

The V gene is TRBV7-9, the J gene TRBJ1-6; 7 bases are shared with TRBD1. Germline CDR1 is SEHNR and CDR2 is FQNEAQ (reference sequence). The CDR3 runs to 16 residues. V gave up 3 bases and J gave up 10 bases; unmatched junction bases: 12. This chain's CDR3 is CASSLQTGTTISPLHF. In DNA form, the CDR3 reads TGTGCCAGCAGCTTGCAGACAGGGACTACCATCTCACCCCTCCACTTT. The complete variable domain, with remaining parts taken from reference TRBV7-9 and TRBJ1-6, reads DTGVSQNPRHKITKRGQNVTFRCDPISEHNRLYWYRQTLGQGPEFLTYFQNEAQLEKSRLLSDRFSAERPKGSFSTLEIQRTEQGDSAMYLCASSLQTGTTISPLHFGNGTRLTVT.

As concerns this clone: Relative to the germline gene, one junction end is altered; a read error may explain this. The J gene is TRBJ2-7, the V gene TRBV6-1; 8 nucleotides line up with TRBD1. CDR1 and CDR2 (germline): MNHNS, SASEGT. The CDR3 consists of 13 residues. CDR3 DNA: TGTGCCAGCCTGGACAGGGCCTCCAACGAGCAGTACTTC. Translating it yields CASLDRASNEQYF.

The V gene is TRBV7-2, the J gene TRBJ1-5, with TRBD1 matching 7 bases. The V gene end was trimmed by 5 bases and the J gene end by 8 bases; junction bases not matched to a gene: 6. The CDR3 has 13 amino acids. The germline gives CDR1 SGHTA, CDR2 FQGNSA. The CDR3 coding sequence is TGTGCCAGCAGCGGGACAGACGCGGAGCCCCAGCATTTT. This translates into CASSGTDAEPQHF.

For the CDR3, the DNA is TGTGCCATCAGGGACAACAGGGCACCTAATGAAAAACTGTTTTTT. It encodes CAIRDNRAPNEKLFF. The chain recombines TRBV10-3 with TRBJ1-4; D possibly corresponds to TRBD1 (6 bases). V was pared by 6 bases and J by 3 bases, with 14 bases between. Germline V gene lookup returns CDR1 ENHRY and CDR2 SYGVKD. The CDR3 spans 15 residues.

CDR3: CASSPTGVNEQFF. The DNA of the CDR3 is TGTGCCAGTAGTCCGACAGGGGTCAATGAGCAGTTCTTC. This chain uses TRBV19 with TRBJ2-1; the match to TRBD1 covers 8 bases. Germline trimming cut 5 bases from V and 6 bases from J; bases unmatched to any gene: 3. The CDR3 sequence is 13 residues long. Germline values: CDR1 LNHDA, CDR2 SQIVND (reference sequence).

This clone was found a few times. The chain recombines TRBV27 with TRBJ2-1, with D perhaps TRBD2 (5 bases). Germline V lookup: CDR1 MNHEY, CDR2 SMNVEV (reference sequence). The CDR3 contains 15 residues. Trimming took off 7 bases at V and 4 bases at J, with 17 bases between the two ends. CDR3 bases: TGTGCCAGCACCCCGCGAGGGTTCGCGTACAATGAGCAGTTCTTC. Protein sequence: CASTPRGFAYNEQFF.

V and J are TRBV6-6 and TRBJ2-1; 8 nucleotides match TRBD1. The CDR3 length is 13 residues. Trimming took 6 bases from V and 13 from J; bases not matched to a gene: 11. Per germline, CDR1 MNHNY and CDR2 SVGAGI (reference sequence). CDR3 protein: CASSKQGEGIQFF. The DNA for the CDR3 is TGTGCCAGCAGCAAACAGGGGGAAGGTATACAGTTCTTC.

This chain joins TRBV6-5 and TRBJ1-2, with 10 bases aligning to TRBD1. Germline assignment: CDR1 MNHEY and CDR2 SVGAGI. V trimming: 7 bases; J trimming: 2 bases; junction bases outside the gene matches: 7. CDR3 length equals 15 residues. The CDR3: CASNPGTGVNYGYTF. CDR3 bases: TGTGCCAGCAACCCGGGGACAGGGGTAAACTATGGCTACACCTTC.

This clone was detected only once. The CDR3 coding sequence is TGTGCCAGCAGTGAAGGGGCACTAGGTCCGAATGAGCAGTTCTTC. Its protein product is CASSEGALGPNEQFF. The chain has TRBV2 and TRBJ2-1; a weak D match, TRBD2 (5 bases). Trimming pared 1 base from V and 7 bases from J, leaving 14 bases between. There are 15 residues in the CDR3. Germline-derived CDR1 and CDR2 are SNHLY and FYNNEI.

V and J are TRBV6-5 and TRBJ2-3; perhaps D is TRBD1 or TRBD2 (6 bases each). This CDR3 comprises 13 residues. V dropped 6 bases and J dropped 8 bases, with 15 bases sitting between them. Germline CDR1 MNHEY, CDR2 SVGAGI. CDR3: CASSKGGRGTQYF. DNA of the CDR3: TGTGCCAGCAGCAAGGGGGGAAGAGGTACGCAGTATTTT.

V and J are TRBV10-3 and TRBJ1-5; D not certain. The CDR3 consists of 13 residues. V was trimmed by 0 bases and J by 7 bases, leaving 7 bases between them. Germline-derived CDR1 and CDR2 are ENHRY and SYGVKD. The CDR3 here is CAISESGVQPQHF. The CDR3 DNA follows: TGTGCCATCAGTGAGTCGGGAGTGCAGCCCCAGCATTTT.

The chain is built from TRBV10-3 and TRBJ1-2, with TRBD1 as a possible D gene (6 bases). The CDR3 totals 16 residues. The V end lost 2 bases, the J end lost 0 bases, and 13 bases lay between the germline ends. Germline-derived CDR1 and CDR2 are ENHRY and SYGVKD. CDR3 sequence: CAISEEGGITNYGYTF. The CDR3 DNA reads TGTGCCATCAGTGAGGAAGGGGGTATAACTAACTATGGCTACACCTTC.

The V call is TRBV7-6, the J call TRBJ1-2, with 9 bases fitting TRBD1. The ends lost 7 bases at V and 3 bases at J; junction bases unmatched: 12. The germline CDR1 and CDR2 sequences are SGHVS and FNYEAQ. The CDR3 length is 16 residues. CDR3 in amino acids: CASTPRRGQGDYGYTF. DNA for the CDR3: TGTGCCAGCACCCCCCGCAGGGGACAGGGAGACTATGGCTACACCTTC.

This clone was counted between two and nine times. The chain employs TRBV6-5 and TRBJ1-2, with TRBD1 matching 7 bases. V dropped 0 bases and J dropped 5; count of bases not matched to a gene: 3. CDR3 size: 14 residues. CDR1 is MNHEY and CDR2 is SVGAGI in the germline V gene. The DNA of the CDR3 is TGTGCCAGCAGTTACTCCCACAGGGGATATGGCTACACCTTC. Protein product: CASSYSHRGYGYTF.

J is TRBJ1-4 and V is TRBV6-5; D is undetermined. The CDR3 has 14 residues. The V end lost 0 bases, the J end lost 10 bases, and 12 bases lay between the germline ends. Germline V gene sequence: CDR1 MNHEY, CDR2 SVGAGI. The CDR3 here is CASSYSRHEGKLFF. CDR3 sequence (DNA): TGTGCCAGCAGTTACTCGAGACATGAGGGAAAACTGTTTTTT.

The chain joins TRBV19 to TRBJ1-4; D call uncertain. This CDR3 is built from 14 residues. The V gene's germline CDR1 is LNHDA and CDR2 SQIVND (reference sequence). Trimming left V 7 bases short and J 8 bases short, with 17 bases between. This CDR3 is CASTRVEVGEKLFF. CDR3 nucleotides: TGTGCCAGTACCCGGGTCGAGGTCGGAGAAAAACTGTTTTTT.

V and J are TRBV9 and TRBJ1-1, with 9 bases identical to TRBD1. J was trimmed by 5 bases and V by 4 bases; bases with no gene match: 9. The V gene's germline CDR1 is SGDLS and CDR2 YYNGEE. The CDR3 has 15 amino acids. CDR3 bases: TGTGCCAGCAGCCTCGGCCCTGACAGGGGGACTGAAGCTTTCTTT. It yields the protein CASSLGPDRGTEAFF.

The rearrangement links TRBV19 to TRBJ2-1, with 11 bases that match TRBD2. Germline V gene data show CDR1 as LNHDA and CDR2 as SQIVND (reference sequence). Losses at the gene ends were 8 bases for V and 6 bases for J; bases not matched to a gene: 3. The CDR3 is 13 residues long. The CDR3 region is CASSSGRINEQFF. As DNA, the CDR3 is TGTGCCAGTTCTAGCGGGAGGATCAATGAGCAGTTCTTC.

The genes are TRBV2 and TRBJ2-5; 9 bases are shared with TRBD2. CDR3 size: 17 residues. V shed 4 bases and J 7 bases; nucleotides not matched to a gene: 16. CDR1 and CDR2 from the germline V gene are SNHLY and FYNNEI. The CDR3 loop reads CASSGSASGALTPTQYF. The CDR3, as DNA: TGTGCCAGCAGTGGGTCGGCTAGCGGGGCCCTCACGCCGACCCAGTACTTC.

This chain connects TRBV28 to TRBJ1-2, with TRBD1 matching 7 bases. CDR1 is MDHEN and CDR2 is SYDVKM in the germline V gene. This CDR3 contains 14 residues. The ends lost 2 bases at V and 8 bases at J; junction bases unmatched: 8. The CDR3 DNA sequence: TGTGCCAGCAGTTTAGGGACAGCCGGGCACGGCTACACCTTC. This gives the protein CASSLGTAGHGYTF.

This clone was counted only a few times. The V gene is TRBV10-3, the J gene TRBJ1-4, with D possibly being TRBD1 (5 bases). CDR3 length equals 14 residues. Trimming removed 6 bases from V and 0 bases from J, with 8 bases in between. Germline loops: CDR1 ENHRY, CDR2 SYGVKD. The CDR3 loop is CAISQGPTNEKLFF. CDR3 sequence (DNA): TGTGCCATCAGCCAGGGACCAACTAATGAAAAACTGTTTTTT.

This chain connects TRBV6-1 to TRBJ1-2; D unresolved. The ends were cut back, 1 base at V and 4 bases at J, with 7 bases in the middle. The CDR3 sequence is 13 residues long. The germline gives CDR1 MNHNS, CDR2 SASEGT. CDR3 DNA: TGTGCCAGCAGTGAAGTGACCGTCTATGGCTACACCTTC. Translating it yields CASSEVTVYGYTF.

This clone was seen just once. The chain couples TRBV5-1 to TRBJ1-1, with D unresolved. This CDR3 has 16 residues. V was cut by 0 bases and J by 1 base, with 13 bases left in between. Germline V gives CDR1 SGHRS, CDR2 YFSETQ. The CDR3 bases are TGCGCCAGCAGCTTGGATTCCGGGCTTCGGAACACTGAAGCTTTCTTT. Translation gives CASSLDSGLRNTEAFF.

The V call is TRBV5-6, the J call TRBJ2-5; possible D gene TRBD2, 5 bases. The CDR3 is 15 residues long. Trimming stripped 3 bases from V and 3 bases from J, with 15 bases between. Germline V lookup: CDR1 SGHDT, CDR2 YYEEEE. CDR3: CASSSDYGLEETQYF. The CDR3 coding sequence is TGTGCCAGCAGCTCCGACTATGGGCTCGAAGAGACCCAGTACTTC.

The chain is built from TRBV5-1 and TRBJ2-5; D gene uncertain. Germline-derived CDR1 and CDR2 are SGHRS and YFSETQ. The CDR3 is made up of 13 amino acids. V was pared by 7 bases and J by 5 bases, with 15 bases between. The CDR3 nucleotides are TGCGCCAGCGCGGAGAACAATGGGGAGACCCAGTACTTC. It encodes CASAENNGETQYF.

This chain joins TRBV7-9 and TRBJ2-1; TRBD2 matches at 12 bases. The CDR3 is 14 amino acids. CDR1 SEHNR and CDR2 FQNEAQ come from the germline V gene (reference sequence). The V and J ends lost 10 bases and 9 bases, in that order; junction bases with no gene match: 10. The CDR3 coding sequence is TGTGCCATATCTACTAGCGGGGGGTCAGGTGAGCAGTTCTTC. As protein: CAISTSGGSGEQFF.